One sample yielded the 2 T cell receptor beta chains listed below, sequenced in a study of long-term antiretroviral therapy in people with HIV. It was version v3.0 of the immunoSEQ assay that was run at survey level. The protocol was immunoSEQ multiplex PCR, while the TCRdb copy is restricted to in-frame clones and leaves out a portion. In the table there are tens of thousands of clones, approximately 82% of which are singletons. The sample in question was unsorted PBMCs, obtained 2.4 to 2.5 years after starting antiretroviral therapy. The receptors were gathered from a man aged 40-55 years with HIV.

The chain joins TRBV25-1 to TRBJ1-1, with D possibly TRBD1 on 6 matching bases. The CDR3 runs 11 residues. V lost 6 bases to trimming and J lost 4 bases, with 6 bases between them. Germline V gives CDR1 MGHDK, CDR2 SYGVNS. The DNA for the CDR3 is TGTGCCAGCAGACAGGGCACTGAAGCTTTCTTT. Protein sequence: CASRQGTEAFF.

The gene calls are TRBV6-1 and TRBJ2-7; D unclear. The CDR3 extends over 11 amino acids. The V end lost 5 bases, the J end lost 5 bases, and 7 bases lay between the germline ends. CDR1 and CDR2 from the germline V gene are MNHNS and SASEGT. CDR3 region: CASSRVDEQYF. The CDR3 region has the DNA TGTGCCAGCAGTAGGGTAGACGAGCAGTACTTC.